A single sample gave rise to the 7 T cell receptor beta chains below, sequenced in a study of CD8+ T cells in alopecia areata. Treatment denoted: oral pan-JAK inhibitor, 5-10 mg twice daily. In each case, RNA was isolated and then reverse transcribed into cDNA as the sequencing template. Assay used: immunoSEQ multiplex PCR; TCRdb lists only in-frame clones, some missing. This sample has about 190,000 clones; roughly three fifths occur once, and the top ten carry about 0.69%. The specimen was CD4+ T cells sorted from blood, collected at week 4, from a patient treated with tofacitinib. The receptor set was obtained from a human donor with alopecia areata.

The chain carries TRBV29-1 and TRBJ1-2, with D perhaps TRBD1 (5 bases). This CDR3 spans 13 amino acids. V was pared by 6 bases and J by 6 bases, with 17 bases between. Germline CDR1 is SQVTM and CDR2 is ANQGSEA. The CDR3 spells CSVDRPETNGYTF. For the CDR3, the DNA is TGCAGCGTAGACAGACCCGAAACCAATGGCTACACCTTC.

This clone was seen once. The CDR3 DNA sequence: TGCAGCGGAAATAGCGGGAGAGCCACCTACAATGAGCAGTTCTTC. Protein: CSGNSGRATYNEQFF. This chain joins TRBV29-1 and TRBJ2-1; TRBD2 matches 9 bases. The CDR3 runs to 15 residues. In germline, CDR1 is SQVTM, CDR2 ANQGSEA. V dropped 7 bases and J dropped 2; count of bases not matched to a gene: 9.

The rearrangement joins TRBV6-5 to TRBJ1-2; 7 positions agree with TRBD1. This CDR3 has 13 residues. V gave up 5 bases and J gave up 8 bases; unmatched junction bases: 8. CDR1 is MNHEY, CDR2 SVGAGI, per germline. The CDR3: CASSLGTAFGYTF. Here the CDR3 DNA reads TGTGCCAGCAGTCTCGGGACAGCTTTCGGCTACACCTTC.

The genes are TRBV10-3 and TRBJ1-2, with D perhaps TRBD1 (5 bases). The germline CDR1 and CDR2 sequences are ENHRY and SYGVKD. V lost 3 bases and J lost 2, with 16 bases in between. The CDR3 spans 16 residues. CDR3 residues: CAISDSTGRGNYGYTF. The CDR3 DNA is TGTGCCATCAGTGACTCTACAGGACGGGGCAACTATGGCTACACCTTC.

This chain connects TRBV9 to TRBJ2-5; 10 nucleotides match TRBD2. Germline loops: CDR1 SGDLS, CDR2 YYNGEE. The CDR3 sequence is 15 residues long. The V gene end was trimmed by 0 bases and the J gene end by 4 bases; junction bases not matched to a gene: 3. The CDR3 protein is CASSVGLAGAETQYF. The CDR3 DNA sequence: TGTGCCAGCAGCGTAGGGCTAGCGGGAGCAGAGACCCAGTACTTC.

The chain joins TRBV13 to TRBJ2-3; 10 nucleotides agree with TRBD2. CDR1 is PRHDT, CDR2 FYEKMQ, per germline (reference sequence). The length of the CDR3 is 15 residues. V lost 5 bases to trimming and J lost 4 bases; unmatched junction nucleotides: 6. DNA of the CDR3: TGTGCCAGCAGCCGGACTAGCGGAGCCCCAGATACGCAGTATTTT. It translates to CASSRTSGAPDTQYF.

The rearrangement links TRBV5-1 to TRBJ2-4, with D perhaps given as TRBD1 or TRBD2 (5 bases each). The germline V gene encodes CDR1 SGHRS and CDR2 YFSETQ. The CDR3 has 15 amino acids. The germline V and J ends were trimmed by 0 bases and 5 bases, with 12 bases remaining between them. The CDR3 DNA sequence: TGCGCCAGCAGCTTGGTTCCGGGGCGCGAAAACATTCAGTACTTC. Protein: CASSLVPGRENIQYF.